Below are 14 T cell receptor beta chains sequenced from a single sample in a study of blood T cell repertoires in COVID-19. The data were produced by immunoSEQ multiplex PCR, yet TCRdb's version contains in-frame clones alone and is incomplete. The profile shows some 49,000 clones, roughly four fifths of them singletons. The specimen sequenced was peripheral blood. The receptors were gathered from a woman aged 55-75 years with acute or convalescent COVID-19.

The chain recombines TRBV6-5 with TRBJ2-5; D is perhaps TRBD1 (5 bases). The CDR3 sequence is 10 residues long. V was shortened by 9 bases and J by 5 bases, with 7 bases between the two germline ends. Germline-derived CDR1 and CDR2 are MNHEY and SVGAGI. The CDR3 nucleotides are TGTGCCAGATCAGGGGAGACCCAGTACTTC. Translated, it gives CARSGETQYF.

The chain carries TRBV27 and TRBJ2-4; D not certain. Germline assignment: CDR1 MNHEY and CDR2 SMNVEV (reference sequence). The CDR3 extends over 15 amino acids. The ends were cut back, 2 bases at V and 1 base at J, with 9 bases in the middle. CDR3 sequence (DNA): TGTGCCAGCAGTTTAGGTGGCACGGCCAAAAACATTCAGTACTTC. It codes for CASSLGGTAKNIQYF.

The chain recombines TRBV24-1 with TRBJ1-5; 7 positions match TRBD1. The CDR3 is 15 residues long. Germline values: CDR1 KGHDR, CDR2 SFDVKD. Germline trimming cut 3 bases from V and 3 bases from J; bases unmatched to any gene: 4. CDR3 bases: TGTGCCACCAGTGATACGGGACAGACCAATCAGCCCCAGCATTTT. Protein: CATSDTGQTNQPQHF.

The V gene is TRBV10-3, the J gene TRBJ2-3; 7 positions agree with TRBD1. Germline V gene data show CDR1 as ENHRY and CDR2 as SYGVKD. The CDR3 is 17 residues long. V lost 2 bases, J lost 0 bases, and 8 bases stayed unmatched. CDR3 sequence (DNA): TGTGCCATCAGTGAGGACAGGGTAGTTACTAGCACAGATACGCAGTATTTT. The encoded protein is CAISEDRVVTSTDTQYF.

This clone was recorded a few times. The chain recombines TRBV19 with TRBJ2-7; 7 bases match TRBD1. Trimming cost V 7 bases and J 7 bases; bases outside gene matches: 16. Looked up from germline, CDR1 is LNHDA and CDR2 is SQIVND (reference sequence). This CDR3 is built from 15 residues. CDR3 amino acids: CASTDSGGGLTEQYF. In nucleotides, the CDR3 is TGTGCCAGTACCGATTCAGGGGGTGGCCTCACGGAGCAGTACTTC.

V gene TRBV27 combines with J gene TRBJ1-1, with D unclear. The germline V gene has CDR1 MNHEY and CDR2 SMNVEV (reference sequence). V was cut by 0 bases and J by 6 bases, with 17 bases left in between. CDR3 size: 16 residues. CDR3 sequence (DNA): TGTGCCAGCAGTTTATCCACAGTCCTGAGTTTCGCTGAAGCTTTCTTT. It translates to CASSLSTVLSFAEAFF.

The chain has TRBV28 and TRBJ2-4, with 15 positions matching TRBD2. This CDR3 region has 18 residues. Trimming cost V 5 bases and J 2 bases; bases outside gene matches: 7. CDR1 is MDHEN and CDR2 is SYDVKM in the germline V gene. The CDR3 protein is CASSPGLAGGRSKNIQYF. The CDR3 DNA reads TGTGCCAGCAGTCCCGGACTAGCGGGGGGGCGATCCAAAAACATTCAGTACTTC. The full variable domain, its missing parts supplied by reference TRBV28 and TRBJ2-4, is DVKVTQSSRYLVKRTGEKVFLECVQDMDHENMFWYRQDPGLGLRLIYFSYDVKMKEKGDIPEGYSVSREKKERFSLILESASTNQTSMYLCASSPGLAGGRSKNIQYFGAGTRLSVL.

The chain is built from TRBV6-5 and TRBJ2-7; TRBD1 aligns across 9 bases. The germline V gene has CDR1 MNHEY and CDR2 SVGAGI. V dropped 8 bases and J dropped 2; count of bases not matched to a gene: 10. The CDR3 consists of 15 residues. The CDR3 sequence is CASSTSGTGPYEQYF. As DNA, the CDR3 is TGTGCCAGCTCGACGTCCGGGACAGGGCCCTACGAGCAGTACTTC.

The chain links TRBV6-5 to TRBJ1-5; 7 bases align to TRBD1. The V segment lost 7 bases and the J segment 0 bases; nucleotides outside the gene matches: 6. The length of the CDR3 is 15 residues. Germline V gene data show CDR1 as MNHEY and CDR2 as SVGAGI. CDR3 loop: CASNGQAISNQPQHF. DNA of the CDR3: TGTGCCAGCAATGGACAGGCCATTAGCAATCAGCCCCAGCATTTT.

The rearrangement joins TRBV6-5 to TRBJ1-1; D may be TRBD1 (6 bases). Germline CDR1 reads MNHEY; CDR2 reads SVGAGI. The CDR3 totals 15 residues. The germline V and J ends were trimmed by 2 bases and 7 bases, with 17 bases remaining between them. In DNA, the CDR3 is TGTGCCAGCAGTTACGGTTCCAGGGGAAGTTTTGAAGCTTTCTTT. This translates into CASSYGSRGSFEAFF.

The CDR3 protein is CASSLTWGNNQPQHF. CDR3 DNA: TGTGCCAGCAGCTTAACGTGGGGCAACAATCAGCCCCAGCATTTT. V usage is TRBV7-2 and J usage is TRBJ1-5; D possibly corresponds to TRBD1 (5 bases). This CDR3 has 15 residues. Trimming shortened V by 2 bases and J by 3 bases, and 11 bases separated the two germline ends. Germline-derived CDR1 and CDR2 are SGHTA and FQGNSA.

The table lists this clone with a count of one. This chain joins TRBV2 and TRBJ2-3; 13 bases match TRBD2. This CDR3 is built from 20 residues. Trimming at V came to 5 bases and at J to 0 bases, leaving 14 bases not matched to a gene. Germline V gene sequence: CDR1 SNHLY, CDR2 FYNNEI. DNA for the CDR3: TGTGCCAGCAGTAAAACCGGACTAGCGGGAGCGGGGCGTAGCACAGATACGCAGTATTTT. Translated, it gives CASSKTGLAGAGRSTDTQYF.

The V and J genes are TRBV6-5 and TRBJ1-3; D is ambiguous. Germline loops: CDR1 MNHEY, CDR2 SVGAGI. The V end was cut by 7 bases, the J end by 0 bases, with 10 bases between. This CDR3 is built from 14 residues. Written as DNA, the CDR3 is TGTGCCAGCAAGCTGACACGCTCTGGAAACACCATATATTTT. Protein product: CASKLTRSGNTIYF.

This sequence joins TRBV9 and TRBJ1-1; D not certain. Germline-derived CDR1 and CDR2 are SGDLS and YYNGEE. V shed 0 bases and J shed 1 base, with 4 bases lying between them. There are 13 residues in the CDR3. The CDR3 is CASSVAQNTEAFF. For the CDR3, the DNA is TGTGCCAGCAGCGTAGCACAGAACACTGAAGCTTTCTTT.